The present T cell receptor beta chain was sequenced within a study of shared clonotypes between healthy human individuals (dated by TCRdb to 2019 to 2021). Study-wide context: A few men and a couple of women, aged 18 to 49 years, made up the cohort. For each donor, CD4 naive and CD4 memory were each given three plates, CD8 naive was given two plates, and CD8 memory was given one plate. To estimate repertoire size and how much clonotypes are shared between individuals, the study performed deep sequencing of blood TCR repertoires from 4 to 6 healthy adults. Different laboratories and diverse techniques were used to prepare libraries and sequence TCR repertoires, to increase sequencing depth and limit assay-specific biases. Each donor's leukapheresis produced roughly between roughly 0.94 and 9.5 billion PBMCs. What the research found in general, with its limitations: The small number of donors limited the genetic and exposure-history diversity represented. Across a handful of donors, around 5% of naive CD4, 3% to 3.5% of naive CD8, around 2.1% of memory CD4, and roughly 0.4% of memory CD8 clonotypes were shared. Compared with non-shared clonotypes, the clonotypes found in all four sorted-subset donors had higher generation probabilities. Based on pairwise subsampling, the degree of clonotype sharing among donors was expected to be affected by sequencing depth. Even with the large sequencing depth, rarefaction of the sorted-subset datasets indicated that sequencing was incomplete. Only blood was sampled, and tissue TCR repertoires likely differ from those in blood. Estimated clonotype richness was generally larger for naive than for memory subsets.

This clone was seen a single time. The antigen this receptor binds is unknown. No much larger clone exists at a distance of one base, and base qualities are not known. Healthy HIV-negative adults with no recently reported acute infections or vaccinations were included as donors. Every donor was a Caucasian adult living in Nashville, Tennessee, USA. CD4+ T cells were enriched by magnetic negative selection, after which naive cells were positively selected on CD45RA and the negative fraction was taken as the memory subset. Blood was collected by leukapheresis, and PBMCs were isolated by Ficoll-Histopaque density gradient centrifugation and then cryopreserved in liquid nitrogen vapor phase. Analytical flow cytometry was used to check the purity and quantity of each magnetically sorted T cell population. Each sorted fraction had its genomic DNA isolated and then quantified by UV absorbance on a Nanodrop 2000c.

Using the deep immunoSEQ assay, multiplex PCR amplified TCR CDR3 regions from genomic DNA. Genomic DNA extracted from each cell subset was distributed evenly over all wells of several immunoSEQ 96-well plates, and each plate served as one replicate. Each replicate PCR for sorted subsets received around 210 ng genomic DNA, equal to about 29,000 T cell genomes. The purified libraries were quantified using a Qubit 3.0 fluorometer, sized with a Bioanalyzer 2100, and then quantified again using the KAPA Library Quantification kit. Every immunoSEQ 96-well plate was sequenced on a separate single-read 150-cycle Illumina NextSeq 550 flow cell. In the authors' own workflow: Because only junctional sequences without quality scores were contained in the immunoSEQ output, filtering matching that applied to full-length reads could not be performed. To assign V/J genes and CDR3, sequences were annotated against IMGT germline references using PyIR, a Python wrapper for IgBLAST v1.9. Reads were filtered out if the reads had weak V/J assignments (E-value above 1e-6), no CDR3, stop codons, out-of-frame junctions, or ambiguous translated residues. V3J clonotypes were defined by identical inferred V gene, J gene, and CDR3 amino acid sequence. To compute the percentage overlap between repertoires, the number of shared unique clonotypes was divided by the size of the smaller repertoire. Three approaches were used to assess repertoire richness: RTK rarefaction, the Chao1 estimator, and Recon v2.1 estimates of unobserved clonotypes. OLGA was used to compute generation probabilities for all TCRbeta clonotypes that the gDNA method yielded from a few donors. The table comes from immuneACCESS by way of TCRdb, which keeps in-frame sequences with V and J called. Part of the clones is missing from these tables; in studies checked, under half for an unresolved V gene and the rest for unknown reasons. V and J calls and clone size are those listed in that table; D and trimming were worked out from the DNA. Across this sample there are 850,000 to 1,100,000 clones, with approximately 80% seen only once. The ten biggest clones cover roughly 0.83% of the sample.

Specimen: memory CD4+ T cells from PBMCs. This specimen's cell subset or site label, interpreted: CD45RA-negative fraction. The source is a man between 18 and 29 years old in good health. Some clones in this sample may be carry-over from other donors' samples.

The CDR3 loop reads CATRVLVTDTQYF. The DNA reads as follows: TGTGCCACCAGGGTATTAGTCACAGATACGCAGTATTTT. The chain couples TRBV6-1 to TRBJ2-3; matching of 5 bases hints at TRBD1 as the D gene. Trimming takes 10 bases from V and 2 bases from J, and the germline ends sit 13 bases apart. The CDR3 sequence holds 13 residues, the cysteine and phenylalanine included. The only DNA kept is the CDR3, 39 bases in frame from the first base. From the germline V gene, CDR1 is MNHNS and CDR2 is SASEGT.